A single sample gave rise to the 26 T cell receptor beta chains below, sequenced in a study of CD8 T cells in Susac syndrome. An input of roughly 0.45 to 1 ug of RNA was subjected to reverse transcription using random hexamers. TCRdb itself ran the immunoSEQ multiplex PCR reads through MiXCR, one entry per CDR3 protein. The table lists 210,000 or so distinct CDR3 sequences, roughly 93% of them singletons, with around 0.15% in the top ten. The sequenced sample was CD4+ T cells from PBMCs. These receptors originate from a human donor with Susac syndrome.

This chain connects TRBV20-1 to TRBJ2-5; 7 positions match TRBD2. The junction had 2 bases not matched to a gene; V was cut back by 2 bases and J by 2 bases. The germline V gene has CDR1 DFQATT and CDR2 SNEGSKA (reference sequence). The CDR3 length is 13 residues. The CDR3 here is CSARLADQETQYF. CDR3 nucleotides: TGCAGTGCTAGACTAGCGGATCAAGAGACCCAGTACTTC.

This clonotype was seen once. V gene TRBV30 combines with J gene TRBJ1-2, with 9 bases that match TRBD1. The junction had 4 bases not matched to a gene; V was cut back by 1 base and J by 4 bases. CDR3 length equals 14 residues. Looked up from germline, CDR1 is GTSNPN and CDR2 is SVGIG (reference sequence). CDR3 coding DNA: TGTGCCTGGAGTGGGGACAGGGAGGGCTATGGCTACACCTTC. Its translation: CAWSGDREGYGYTF.

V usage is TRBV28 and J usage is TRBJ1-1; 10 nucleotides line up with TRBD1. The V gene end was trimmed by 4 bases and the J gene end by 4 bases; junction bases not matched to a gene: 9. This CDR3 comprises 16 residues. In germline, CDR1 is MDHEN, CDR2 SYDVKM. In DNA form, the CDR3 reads TGTGCCAGCAGTTGGCGGACAGGGGGGGCGGGCACTGAAGCTTTCTTT. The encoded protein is CASSWRTGGAGTEAFF.

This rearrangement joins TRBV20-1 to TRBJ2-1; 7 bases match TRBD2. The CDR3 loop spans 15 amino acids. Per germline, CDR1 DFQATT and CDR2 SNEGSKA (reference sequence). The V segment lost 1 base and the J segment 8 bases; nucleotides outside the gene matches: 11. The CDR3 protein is CSARAFGLGNHEQFF. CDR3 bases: TGCAGTGCTAGAGCTTTTGGACTAGGGAACCATGAGCAGTTCTTC.

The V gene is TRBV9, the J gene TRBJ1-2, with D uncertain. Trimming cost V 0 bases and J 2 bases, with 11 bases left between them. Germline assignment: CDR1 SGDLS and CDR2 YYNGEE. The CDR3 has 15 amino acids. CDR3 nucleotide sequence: TGTGCCAGCAGCGTAGAGCCGGACGGGAACTATGGCTACACCTTC. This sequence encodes CASSVEPDGNYGYTF.

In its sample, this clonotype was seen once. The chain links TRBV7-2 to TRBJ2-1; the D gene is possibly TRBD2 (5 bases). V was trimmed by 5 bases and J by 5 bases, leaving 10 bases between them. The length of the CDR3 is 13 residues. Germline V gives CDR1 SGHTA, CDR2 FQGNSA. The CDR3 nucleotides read TGTGCCAGCAGCCGGGAACTGAACAATGAGCAGTTCTTC. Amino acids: CASSRELNNEQFF.

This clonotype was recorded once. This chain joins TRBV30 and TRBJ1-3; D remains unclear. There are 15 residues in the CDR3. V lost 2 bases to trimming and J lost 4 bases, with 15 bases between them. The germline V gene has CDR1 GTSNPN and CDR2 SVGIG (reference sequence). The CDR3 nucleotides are TGTGCCTGGAGTCGGACCGTACTAGGGGGAAACACCATATATTTT. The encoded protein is CAWSRTVLGGNTIYF.

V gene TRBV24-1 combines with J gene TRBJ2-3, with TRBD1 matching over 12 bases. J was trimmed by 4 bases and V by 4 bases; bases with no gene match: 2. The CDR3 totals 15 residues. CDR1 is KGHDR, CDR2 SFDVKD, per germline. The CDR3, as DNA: TGTGCCACCAGTGAGGGGACAGGGGGCGCAGATACGCAGTATTTT. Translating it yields CATSEGTGGADTQYF.

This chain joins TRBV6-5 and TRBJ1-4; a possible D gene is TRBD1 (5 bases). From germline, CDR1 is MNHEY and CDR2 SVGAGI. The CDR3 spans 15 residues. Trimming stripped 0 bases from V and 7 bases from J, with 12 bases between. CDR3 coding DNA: TGTGCCAGCAGTTACTCCGGGGGTGAGGGTGAAAAACTGTTTTTT. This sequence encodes CASSYSGGEGEKLFF.

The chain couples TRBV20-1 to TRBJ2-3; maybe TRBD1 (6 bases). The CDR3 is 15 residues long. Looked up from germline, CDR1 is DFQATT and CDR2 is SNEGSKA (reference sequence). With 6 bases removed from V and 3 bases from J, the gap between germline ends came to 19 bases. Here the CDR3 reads CSATPDRGGTDTQYF. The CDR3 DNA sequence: TGCAGTGCCACCCCGGACAGAGGGGGTACAGATACGCAGTATTTT.

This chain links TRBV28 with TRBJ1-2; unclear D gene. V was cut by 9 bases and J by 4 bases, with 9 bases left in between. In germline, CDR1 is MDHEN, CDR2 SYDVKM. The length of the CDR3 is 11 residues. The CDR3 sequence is CASGRSYGYTF. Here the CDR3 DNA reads TGTGCCAGTGGACGGAGCTATGGCTACACCTTC.

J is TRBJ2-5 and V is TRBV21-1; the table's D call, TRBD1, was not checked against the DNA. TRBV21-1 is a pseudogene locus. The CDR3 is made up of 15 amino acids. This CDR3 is CASTVRDPGRETQYF. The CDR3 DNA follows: TGTGCCAGCACCGTCCGGGACCCTGGGAGAGAGACCCAGTACTTC.

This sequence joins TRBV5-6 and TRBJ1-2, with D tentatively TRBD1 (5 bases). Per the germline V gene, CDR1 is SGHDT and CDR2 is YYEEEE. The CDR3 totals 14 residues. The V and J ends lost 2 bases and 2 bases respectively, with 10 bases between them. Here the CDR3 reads CASSFRDENYGYTF. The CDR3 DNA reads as TGTGCCAGCAGCTTCCGGGACGAAAACTATGGCTACACCTTC.

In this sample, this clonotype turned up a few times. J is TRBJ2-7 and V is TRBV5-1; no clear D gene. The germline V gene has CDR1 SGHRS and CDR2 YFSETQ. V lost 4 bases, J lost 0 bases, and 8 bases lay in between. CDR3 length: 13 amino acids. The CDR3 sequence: CASSPSGSYEQYF. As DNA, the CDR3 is TGCGCCAGCAGCCCTTCCGGCTCCTACGAGCAGTACTTC.

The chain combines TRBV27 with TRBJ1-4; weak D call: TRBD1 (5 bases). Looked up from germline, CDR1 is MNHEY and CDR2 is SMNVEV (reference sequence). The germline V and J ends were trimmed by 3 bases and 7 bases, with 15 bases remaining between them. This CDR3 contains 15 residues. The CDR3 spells CASSFLHQGGEKLFF. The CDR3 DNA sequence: TGTGCCAGCAGTTTCCTCCACCAGGGTGGTGAAAAACTGTTTTTT.

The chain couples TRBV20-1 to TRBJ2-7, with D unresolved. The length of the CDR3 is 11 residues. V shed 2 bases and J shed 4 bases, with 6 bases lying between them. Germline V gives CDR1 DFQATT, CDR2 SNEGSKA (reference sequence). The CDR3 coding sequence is TGCAGTGCTAGAAAATCTTACGAGCAGTACTTC. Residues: CSARKSYEQYF.

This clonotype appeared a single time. This CDR3 is CASSQSGGAHTEAFF. As DNA, the CDR3 is TGTGCCAGCAGCCAAAGTGGGGGGGCCCACACTGAAGCTTTCTTT. The chain combines TRBV4-2 with TRBJ1-1; D perhaps matches TRBD1 (6 bases). V lost 2 bases, J lost 3 bases, and 13 bases lay in between. The CDR3 extends over 15 amino acids. Germline values: CDR1 LGHNA, CDR2 YNFKEQ.

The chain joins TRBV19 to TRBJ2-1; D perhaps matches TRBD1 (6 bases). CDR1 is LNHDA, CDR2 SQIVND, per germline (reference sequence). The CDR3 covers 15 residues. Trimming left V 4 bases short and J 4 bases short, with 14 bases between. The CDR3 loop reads CASSKGRTAYNEQFF. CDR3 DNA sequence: TGTGCCAGTAGTAAGGGCAGGACAGCTTACAATGAGCAGTTCTTC.

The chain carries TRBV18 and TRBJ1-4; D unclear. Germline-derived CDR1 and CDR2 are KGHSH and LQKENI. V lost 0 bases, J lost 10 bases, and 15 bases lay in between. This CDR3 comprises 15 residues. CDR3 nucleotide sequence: TGTGCCAGCTCACCACCGTCCCTCAATGCGGCAAAACTGTTTTTT. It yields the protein CASSPPSLNAAKLFF.

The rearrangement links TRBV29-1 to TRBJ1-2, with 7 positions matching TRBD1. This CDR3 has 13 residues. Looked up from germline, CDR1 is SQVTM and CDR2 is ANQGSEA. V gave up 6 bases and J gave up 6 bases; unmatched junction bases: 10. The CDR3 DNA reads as TGCAGCGTGGGTCATAACAGGGGCCATGGCTACACCTTC. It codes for CSVGHNRGHGYTF.

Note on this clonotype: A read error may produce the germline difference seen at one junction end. The chain's CDR3 is CASSGGTSSHEQYF. DNA of the CDR3: TGTGCCAGCAGTGGGGGGACTAGCTCCCACGAGCAGTACTTC. The chain is built from TRBV2 and TRBJ2-7; 9 nucleotides agree with TRBD2. CDR3 length: 14 residues. Germline lookup yields CDR1 SNHLY and CDR2 FYNNEI.

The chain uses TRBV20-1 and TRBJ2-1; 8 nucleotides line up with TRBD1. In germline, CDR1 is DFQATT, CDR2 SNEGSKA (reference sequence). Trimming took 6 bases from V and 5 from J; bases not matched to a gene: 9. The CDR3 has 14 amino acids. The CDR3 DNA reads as TGCAGTGCCAGCACCGGGACAGGACACAATGAGCAGTTCTTC. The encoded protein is CSASTGTGHNEQFF.

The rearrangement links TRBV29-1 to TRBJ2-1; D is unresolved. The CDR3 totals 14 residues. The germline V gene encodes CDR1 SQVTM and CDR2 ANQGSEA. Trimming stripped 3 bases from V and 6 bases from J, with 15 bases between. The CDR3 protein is CSVEAPAASNEQFF. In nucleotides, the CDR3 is TGCAGCGTTGAGGCTCCCGCAGCGAGCAATGAGCAGTTCTTC.

CDR3 sequence (DNA): TGTGCCAGCAGCTTGGGACAGGGGTACCAAGAGACCCAGTACTTC. It encodes CASSLGQGYQETQYF. The chain is built from TRBV5-6 and TRBJ2-5, with 8 bases identical to TRBD1. This CDR3 is built from 15 residues. CDR1 and CDR2 (germline): SGHDT, YYEEEE. V shed 0 bases and J 0 bases; nucleotides not matched to a gene: 1.

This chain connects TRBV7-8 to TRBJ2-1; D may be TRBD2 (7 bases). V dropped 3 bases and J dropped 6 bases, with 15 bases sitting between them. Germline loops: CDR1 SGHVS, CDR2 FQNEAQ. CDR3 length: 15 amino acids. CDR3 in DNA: TGTGCCAGCAGCTTCCTGGCGGGGGCAGGCAATGAGCAGTTCTTC. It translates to CASSFLAGAGNEQFF. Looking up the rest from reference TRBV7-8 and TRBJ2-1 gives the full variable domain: GAGVSQSPRYKVAKRGQDVALRCDPISGHVSLFWYQQALGQGPEFLTYFQNEAQLDKSGLPSDRFFAERPEGSVSTLKIQRTQQEDSAVYLCASSFLAGAGNEQFFGPGTRLTVL.

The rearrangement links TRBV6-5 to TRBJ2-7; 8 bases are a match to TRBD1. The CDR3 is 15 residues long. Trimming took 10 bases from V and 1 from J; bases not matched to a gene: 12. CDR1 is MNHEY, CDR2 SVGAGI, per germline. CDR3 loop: CATLQPTGVSYEQYF. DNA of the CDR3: TGTGCCACCTTACAGCCGACAGGGGTTTCCTACGAGCAGTACTTC.